This T cell receptor (beta chain) comes out of a study of OX40 agonist ivuxolimab in advanced cancers. For the study at large: The drug used for patients, ivuxolimab, was an agonistic anti-OX40 (CD134) antibody. Patients got intravenous ivuxolimab at 0.01 to 10 mg/kg every 2 weeks. Cohort: around 79% men, mean age 60, aged about 23 to 79. The study's findings and limits: Clonal expansion was seen in CD4+ and CD8+ blood T cells by week 6 at 0.1 to 3.0 mg/kg.

Turning to this clone: Its antigen is not known.

The CDR3 runs 15 residues. Losses at the gene ends were 4 bases for V and 7 bases for J; bases not matched to a gene: 8. Per the germline V gene, CDR1 is MDHEN and CDR2 is SYDVKM. Profiling relied on immunoSEQ multiplex PCR, and the TCRdb table lists in-frame clones only, not all of them. Counted here are about 26,000 clones, about four fifths occurring once; the ten biggest clones make up roughly 26%. The sequenced sample was CD4+ or CD8+ T cells sorted from blood, obtained in a trial of the OX40 agonist ivuxolimab. The chain couples TRBV28 to TRBJ1-2; 11 nucleotides agree with TRBD1. The clonotype comes from an adult with an advanced solid tumor such as melanoma, head and neck, liver or kidney cancer. The DNA for the CDR3 is TGTGCCAGCAGTTCCCTTAGGACAGGGGGCTTTGGCTACACCTTC. As protein: CASSSLRTGGFGYTF.